This is a list of T cell receptor beta chains from one sample in a study of a mutant IDH1 vaccine in newly diagnosed glioma. Clones were sequenced by immunoSEQ multiplex PCR, and TCRdb holds only the in-frame ones, with some missing. The repertoire includes about 90,000 clones, roughly 89% of them detected once, and approximately 0.8% sits in the top ten. Antigen specificity for these receptors is unknown. This sample comprised PBMCs, obtained from a glioma patient whose treatment included an IDH1 peptide vaccine. Receptor source: a woman aged 45-60 years with glioma. Both conserved end residues are part of each CDR3. A D gene is named only where the DNA matches it firmly. Clone size appears in some rows only: once, few, many, or a class for an expanded clone.

TRBJ2-3,TRBD1,TRBV15,.,CATSRDVPGQGRADTQYF,TGTGCCACCAGCAGAGATGTCCCTGGACAGGGGAGGGCAGATACGCAGTATTTT
TRBJ2-7,.,TRBV5-1,.,CASSLGSSSSYEQYF,TGCGCCAGCAGCTTGGGATCTAGCTCGTCCTACGAGCAGTACTTC
TRBJ2-5,TRBD2,TRBV27,.,CASSLSVAGGPQETQYF,TGTGCCAGCAGTTTATCGGTGGCGGGAGGACCGCAAGAGACCCAGTACTTC
TRBJ2-5,.,TRBV5-1,once,CASSPQGGWEETQYF,TGCGCCAGCAGCCCCCAGGGGGGTTGGGAAGAGACCCAGTACTTC
TRBJ2-7,.,TRBV2,.,CASRLNKGGYYEQYF,TGTGCCAGCAGGCTCAACAAAGGTGGATACTACGAGCAGTACTTC
TRBJ2-7,.,TRBV19,.,CASTSGTSDYEQYF,TGTGCCAGTACCTCCGGGACTTCGGACTACGAGCAGTACTTC
TRBJ2-7,TRBD1,TRBV2,.,CASSETSGQGIKYEQYF,TGTGCCAGCAGTGAAACCTCCGGACAGGGAATCAAATACGAGCAGTACTTC
TRBJ2-7,TRBD2,TRBV23-1,once,CASSQSIRGRGTRTYEQYF,TGCGCCAGCAGTCAATCGATCCGTGGAAGAGGGACTAGGACCTACGAGCAGTACTTC
TRBJ1-2,TRBD1,TRBV27,.,CASSLGTGAGYTF,TGTGCCAGCAGTCTCGGGACAGGGGCTGGCTACACCTTC
TRBJ2-3,.,TRBV15,.,CATSNQYTQYF,TGTGCCACCAGCAACCAGTATACGCAGTATTTT
TRBJ2-7,TRBD1,TRBV27,once,CASRTGFEQYF,TGTGCCAGCAGGACAGGGTTCGAGCAGTACTTC
TRBJ2-2,.,TRBV6-1,.,CASSELAIANTGELFF,TGTGCCAGCAGTGAACTGGCAATCGCGAACACCGGGGAGCTGTTTTTT
TRBJ2-1,.,TRBV30,once,CAAERAQGGNYNEQFF,TGTGCCGCGGAGCGGGCCCAGGGAGGTAACTACAATGAACAGTTCTTC
TRBJ2-5,.,TRBV5-1,.,CASSLGSAQETQYF,TGCGCCAGCAGCTTGGGTAGCGCGCAAGAGACCCAGTACTTC
TRBJ2-5,.,TRBV10-1,.,CASSESGQGREQYF,TGCGCCAGCAGTGAGTCCGGGCAGGGGCGGGAGCAGTACTTC
TRBJ2-1,TRBD2,TRBV5-1,.,CASSFWGGRASYNEQFF,TGCGCCAGCAGCTTTTGGGGCGGGAGGGCCTCCTACAATGAGCAGTTCTTC
TRBJ2-2,TRBD2,TRBV6-5,.,CASSISGRWTGELFF,TGTGCCAGCAGTATTAGCGGGAGATGGACCGGGGAGCTGTTTTTT
TRBJ1-2,.,TRBV10-3,.,CAISVEGSYGYTF,TGTGCCATCAGCGTTGAGGGAAGTTATGGCTACACCTTC
TRBJ1-2,TRBD1,TRBV7-9,.,CASSVLRQGRGYTF,TGTGCCAGCAGCGTACTTAGACAGGGTCGTGGCTACACCTTC
TRBJ2-1,.,TRBV5-6,once,CASSQDSREQFF,TGTGCCAGCAGCCAAGACAGTCGGGAGCAGTTCTTC
TRBJ2-1,TRBD1,TRBV12-5,.,CASATGTGAYNEQFF,TGTGCTAGTGCCACCGGGACAGGGGCCTACAATGAGCAGTTCTTC
TRBJ1-5,.,TRBV5-1,.,CASSPDLDDQPQHF,TGCGCCAGCAGCCCGGACTTGGACGATCAGCCCCAGCATTTT
TRBJ2-2,TRBD2,TRBV6-5,once,CASNLAGTNTGELFF,TGTGCCAGCAATTTAGCGGGTACCAACACCGGGGAGCTGTTTTTT
TRBJ2-7,.,TRBV9,once,CASSGGDTYEQYF,TGTGCCAGCAGCGGTGGGGATACCTACGAGCAGTACTTC
TRBJ1-5,.,TRBV4-1,.,CASSPGGGVGQPQHF,TGCGCCAGCAGCCCTGGCGGGGGGGTAGGGCAGCCCCAGCATTTT
TRBJ2-1,TRBD2,TRBV7-6,.,CASSPGTSGSDEQFF,TGTGCCAGCAGCCCCGGGACTAGCGGGAGCGATGAGCAGTTCTTC
TRBJ2-7,.,TRBV10-3,.,CAISEKGRLPGIRNSYEQYF,TGTGCCATCAGTGAGAAGGGGCGGCTCCCAGGGATCAGGAATTCCTACGAGCAGTACTTC
TRBJ1-1,TRBD1,TRBV2,.,CASSYRGQGTEAFF,TGTGCCAGCAGTTACAGGGGGCAGGGCACTGAAGCTTTCTTT
TRBJ1-3,.,TRBV10-3,.,CAISENTIYF,TGTGCCATCAGTGAGAACACCATATATTTT